This TCR beta chain was recorded in a study of cytomegalovirus exposure and HLA in healthy donors. Germline V gene lookup returns CDR1 ENHRY and CDR2 SYGVKD. The CDR3 is 12 amino acids. V lost 10 bases and J lost 3; bases outside the gene matches: 4. PCR primers comprised 60 Vbeta and 13 Jbeta primers. Method: immunoSEQ multiplex PCR; TCRdb's copy keeps in-frame clones and lacks some. The sample records approximately 160,000 clones, 80% being singletons. J is TRBJ2-7 and V is TRBV10-3; 9 bases fit TRBD1. The sample comprised PBMCs. This receptor was taken from a man younger than 35 in good health and CMV-seropositive. This CDR3 is CATGQGDYEQYF. In nucleotides, the CDR3 is TGTGCCACGGGACAGGGAGACTACGAGCAGTACTTC.